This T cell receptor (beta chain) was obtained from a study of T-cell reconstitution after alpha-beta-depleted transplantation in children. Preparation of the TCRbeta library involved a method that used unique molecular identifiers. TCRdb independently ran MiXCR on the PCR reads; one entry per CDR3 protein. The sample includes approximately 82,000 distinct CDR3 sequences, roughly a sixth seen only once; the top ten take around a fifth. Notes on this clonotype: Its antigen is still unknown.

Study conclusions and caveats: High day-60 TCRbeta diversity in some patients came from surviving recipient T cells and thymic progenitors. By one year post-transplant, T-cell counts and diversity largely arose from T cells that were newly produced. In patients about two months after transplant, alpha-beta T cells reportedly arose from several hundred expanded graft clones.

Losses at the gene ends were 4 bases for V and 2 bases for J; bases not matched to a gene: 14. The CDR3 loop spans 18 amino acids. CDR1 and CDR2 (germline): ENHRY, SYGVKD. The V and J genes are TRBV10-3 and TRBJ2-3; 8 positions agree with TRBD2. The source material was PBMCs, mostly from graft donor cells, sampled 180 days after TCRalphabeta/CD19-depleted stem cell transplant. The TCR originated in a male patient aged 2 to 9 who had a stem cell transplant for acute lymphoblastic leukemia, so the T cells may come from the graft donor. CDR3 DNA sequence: TGTGCCATCAGTGCTCCCTACCCTAGCGGGCATAACACAGATACGCAGTATTTT. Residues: CAISAPYPSGHNTDTQYF.